Listed here is a single T cell receptor beta chain. These data are taken from a study of T cells expressing NK-cell markers. Across the study: Sorted CD3+CD56+NKG2C+, CD3+CD56+NKG2C- and CD3+CD56-NKG2C+ T cells supplied TCR beta repertoires.

5'RACE template switching with UMIs produced the TCR beta cDNA. With the 5' RACE reads reprocessed, TCRdb shows one record per CDR3 protein and no DNA. This sample's clone table lists more than 90,000 distinct CDR3 sequences. The CDR3 is 19 residues long. Per germline, CDR1 SGHAT and CDR2 FQNNGV. This TCR derives from a woman between 18 and 70 years old in good health. The genes are TRBV11-2 and TRBJ2-1; TCRdb indicates TRBD1, and absent DNA this call remains unverified. Sample: blood T cells: a sorted CD56 or NKG2C T cell subset, CD4+ or CD8+ T cells, or bulk PBMC T cells (not recorded which). The CDR3 loop is CASSLDPGRLRVAGNEQFF.